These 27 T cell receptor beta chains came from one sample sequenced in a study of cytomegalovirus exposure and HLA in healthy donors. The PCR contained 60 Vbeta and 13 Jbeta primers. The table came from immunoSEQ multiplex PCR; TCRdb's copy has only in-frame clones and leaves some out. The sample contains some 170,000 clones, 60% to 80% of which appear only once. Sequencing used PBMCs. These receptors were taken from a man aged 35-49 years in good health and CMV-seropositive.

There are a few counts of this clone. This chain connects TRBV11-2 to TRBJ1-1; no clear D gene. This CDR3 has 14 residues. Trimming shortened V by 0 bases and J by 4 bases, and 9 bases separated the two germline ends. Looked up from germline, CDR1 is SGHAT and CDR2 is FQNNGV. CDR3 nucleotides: TGTGCCAGCAGCTTAGAACGTTCAGTCACTGAAGCTTTCTTT. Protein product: CASSLERSVTEAFF.

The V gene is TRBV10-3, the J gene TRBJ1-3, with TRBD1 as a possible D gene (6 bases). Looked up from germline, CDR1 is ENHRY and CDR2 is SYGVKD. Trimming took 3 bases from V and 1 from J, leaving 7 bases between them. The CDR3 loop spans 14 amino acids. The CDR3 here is CAISDGTSGNTIYF. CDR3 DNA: TGTGCCATCAGTGACGGGACATCTGGAAACACCATATATTTT.

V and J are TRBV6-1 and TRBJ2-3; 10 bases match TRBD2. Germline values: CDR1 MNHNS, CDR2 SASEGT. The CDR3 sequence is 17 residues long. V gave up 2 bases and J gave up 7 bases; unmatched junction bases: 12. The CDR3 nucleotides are TGTGCCAGCAGTGAAAGCTGGGTTGGAGCGGGAGGGTATACGCAGTATTTT. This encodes CASSESWVGAGGYTQYF.

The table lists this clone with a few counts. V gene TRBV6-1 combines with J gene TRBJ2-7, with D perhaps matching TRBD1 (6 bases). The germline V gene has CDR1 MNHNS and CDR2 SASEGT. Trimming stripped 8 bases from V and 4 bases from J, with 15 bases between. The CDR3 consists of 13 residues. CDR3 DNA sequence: TGTGCCAGCGAACCCGGACAGCTTTACGAGCAGTACTTC. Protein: CASEPGQLYEQYF.

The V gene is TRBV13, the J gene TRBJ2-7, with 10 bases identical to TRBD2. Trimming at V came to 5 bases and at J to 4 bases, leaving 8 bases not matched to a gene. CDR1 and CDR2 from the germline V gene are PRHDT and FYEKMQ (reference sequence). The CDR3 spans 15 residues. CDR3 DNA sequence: TGTGCCAGCAGCCCTTTGGGTAGCGGGAGGTACGAGCAGTACTTC. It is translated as CASSPLGSGRYEQYF. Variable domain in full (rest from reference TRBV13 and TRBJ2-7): AAGVIQSPRHLIKEKRETATLKCYPIPRHDTVYWYQQGPGQDPQFLISFYEKMQSDKGSIPDRFSAQQFSDYHSELNMSSLELGDSALYFCASSPLGSGRYEQYFGPGTRLTVT.

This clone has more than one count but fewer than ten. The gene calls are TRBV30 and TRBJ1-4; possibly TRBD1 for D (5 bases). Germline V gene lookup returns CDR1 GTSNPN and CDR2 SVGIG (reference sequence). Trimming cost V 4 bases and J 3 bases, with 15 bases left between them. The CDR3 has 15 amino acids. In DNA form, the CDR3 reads TGTGCCTGGAACAATTGGGGGGTGGCTAATGAAAAACTGTTTTTT. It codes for CAWNNWGVANEKLFF.

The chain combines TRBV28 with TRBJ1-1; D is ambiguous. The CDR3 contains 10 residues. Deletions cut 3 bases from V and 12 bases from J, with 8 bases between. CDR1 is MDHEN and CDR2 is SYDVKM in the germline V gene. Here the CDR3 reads CASSLRESFF. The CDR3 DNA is TGTGCCAGCAGTTTGAGGGAGTCTTTCTTT.

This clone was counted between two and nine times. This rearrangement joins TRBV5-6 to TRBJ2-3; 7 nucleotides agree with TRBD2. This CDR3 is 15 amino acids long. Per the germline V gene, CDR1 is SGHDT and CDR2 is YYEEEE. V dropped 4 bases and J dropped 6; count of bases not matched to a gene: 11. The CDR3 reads CASSLGTTGGDTQYF. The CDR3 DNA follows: TGTGCCAGCAGCCTAGGGACTACCGGGGGGGATACGCAGTATTTT.

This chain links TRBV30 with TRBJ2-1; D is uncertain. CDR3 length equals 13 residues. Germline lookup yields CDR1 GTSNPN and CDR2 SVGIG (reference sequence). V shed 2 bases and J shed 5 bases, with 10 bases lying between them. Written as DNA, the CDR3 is TGTGCCTGGAGTCCCTCCTTTAACAATGAGCAGTTCTTC. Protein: CAWSPSFNNEQFF.

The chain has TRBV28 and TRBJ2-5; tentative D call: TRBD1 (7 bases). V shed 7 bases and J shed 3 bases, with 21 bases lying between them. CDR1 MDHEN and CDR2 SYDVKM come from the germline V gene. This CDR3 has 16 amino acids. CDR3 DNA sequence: TGTGCCAGCACTCCTCTATCGCGGGACAGAGAAGAGACCCAGTACTTC. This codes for CASTPLSRDREETQYF.

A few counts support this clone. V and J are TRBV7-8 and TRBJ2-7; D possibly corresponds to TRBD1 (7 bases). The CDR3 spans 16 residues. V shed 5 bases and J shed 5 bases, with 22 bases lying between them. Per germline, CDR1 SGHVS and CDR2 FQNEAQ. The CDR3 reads CASSPRGGGVLDEQYF. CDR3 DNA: TGTGCCAGCAGCCCCCGAGGGGGCGGGGTACTTGACGAGCAGTACTTC. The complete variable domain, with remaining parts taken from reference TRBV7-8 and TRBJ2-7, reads GAGVSQSPRYKVAKRGQDVALRCDPISGHVSLFWYQQALGQGPEFLTYFQNEAQLDKSGLPSDRFFAERPEGSVSTLKIQRTQQEDSAVYLCASSPRGGGVLDEQYFGPGTRLTVT.

CDR3 in amino acids: CASRGGVEANYGYTF. CDR3 sequence (DNA): TGTGCCAGCAGGGGAGGGGTAGAGGCTAACTATGGCTACACCTTC. This rearrangement joins TRBV28 to TRBJ1-2, with D perhaps TRBD1 (5 bases). The germline CDR1 and CDR2 sequences are MDHEN and SYDVKM. This CDR3 comprises 15 residues. V lost 6 bases to trimming and J lost 0 bases, with 14 bases between them.

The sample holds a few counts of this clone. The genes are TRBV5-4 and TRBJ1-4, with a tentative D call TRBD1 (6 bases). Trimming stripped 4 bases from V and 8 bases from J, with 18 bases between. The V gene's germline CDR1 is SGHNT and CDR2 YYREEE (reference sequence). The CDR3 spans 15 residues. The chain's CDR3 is CASSSAGAPGEKLFF. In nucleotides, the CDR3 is TGTGCCAGCAGCAGCGCAGGGGCTCCGGGCGAAAAACTGTTTTTT.

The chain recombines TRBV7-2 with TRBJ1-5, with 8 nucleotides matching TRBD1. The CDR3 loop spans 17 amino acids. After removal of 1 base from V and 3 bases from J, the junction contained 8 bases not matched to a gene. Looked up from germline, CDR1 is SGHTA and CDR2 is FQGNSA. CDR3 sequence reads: CASSLVGQGAINQPQHF. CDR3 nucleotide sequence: TGTGCCAGCAGCTTAGTTGGCCAGGGGGCGATCAATCAGCCCCAGCATTTT.

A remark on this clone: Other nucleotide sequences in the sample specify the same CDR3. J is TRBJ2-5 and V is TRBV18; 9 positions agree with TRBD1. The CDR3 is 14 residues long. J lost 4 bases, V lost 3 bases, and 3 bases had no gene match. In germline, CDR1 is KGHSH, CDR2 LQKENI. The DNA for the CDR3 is TGTGCCAGCTCACCGGGACAGGGAGTAGAGACCCAGTACTTC. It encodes CASSPGQGVETQYF.

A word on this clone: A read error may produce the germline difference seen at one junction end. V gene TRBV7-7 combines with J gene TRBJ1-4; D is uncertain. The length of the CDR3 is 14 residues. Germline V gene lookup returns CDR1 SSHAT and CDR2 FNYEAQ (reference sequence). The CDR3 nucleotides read TGTGCTAGCAGCTCGGGATTGGGAAATGAAAAACTGTTTTTT. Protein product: CASSSGLGNEKLFF.

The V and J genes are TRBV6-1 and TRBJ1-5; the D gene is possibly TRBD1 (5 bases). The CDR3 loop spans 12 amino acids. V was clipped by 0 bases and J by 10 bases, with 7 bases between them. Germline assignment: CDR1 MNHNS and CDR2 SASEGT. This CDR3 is CASSEAGRPQHF. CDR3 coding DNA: TGTGCCAGCAGTGAAGCGGGGCGTCCCCAGCATTTT.

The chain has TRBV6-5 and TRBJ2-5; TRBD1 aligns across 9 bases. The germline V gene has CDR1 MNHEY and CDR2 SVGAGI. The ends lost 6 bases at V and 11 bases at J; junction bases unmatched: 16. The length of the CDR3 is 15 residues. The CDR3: CASRSSGTGNSEQYF. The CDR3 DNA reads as TGTGCCAGCAGATCCTCCGGGACAGGGAATTCAGAGCAGTACTTC.

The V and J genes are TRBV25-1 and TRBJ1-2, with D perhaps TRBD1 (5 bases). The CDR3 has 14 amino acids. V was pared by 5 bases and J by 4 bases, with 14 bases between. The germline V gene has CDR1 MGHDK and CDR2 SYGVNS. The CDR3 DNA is TGTGCCAGCAGTCCTCCCGGGGGGTTCTATGGCTACACCTTC. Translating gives CASSPPGGFYGYTF.

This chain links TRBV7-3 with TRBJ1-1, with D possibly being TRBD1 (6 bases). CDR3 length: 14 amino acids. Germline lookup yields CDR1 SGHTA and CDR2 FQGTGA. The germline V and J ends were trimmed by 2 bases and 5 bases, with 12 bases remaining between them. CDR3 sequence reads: CASSLGGRGTEAFF. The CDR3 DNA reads TGTGCCAGCAGCTTAGGGGGCAGAGGAACTGAAGCTTTCTTT.

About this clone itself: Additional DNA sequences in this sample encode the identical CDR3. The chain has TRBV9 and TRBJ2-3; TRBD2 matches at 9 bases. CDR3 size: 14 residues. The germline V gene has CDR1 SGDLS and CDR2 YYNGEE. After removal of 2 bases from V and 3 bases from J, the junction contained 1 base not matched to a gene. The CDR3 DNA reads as TGTGCCAGCAGCGTCAGCGGGAGGACAGATACGCAGTATTTT. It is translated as CASSVSGRTDTQYF.

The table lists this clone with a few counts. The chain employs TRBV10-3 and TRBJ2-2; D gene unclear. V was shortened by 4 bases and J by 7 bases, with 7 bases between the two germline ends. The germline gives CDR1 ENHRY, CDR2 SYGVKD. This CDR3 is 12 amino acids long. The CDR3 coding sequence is TGTGCCATCAGTGCTCCCGGCGGGGAGCTGTTTTTT. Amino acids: CAISAPGGELFF.

The CDR3 loop reads CASVRKGQLGTDTQYF. CDR3 nucleotides: TGTGCCAGCGTCCGTAAGGGACAGTTGGGCACAGATACGCAGTATTTT. V is TRBV6-6 and J is TRBJ2-3; 7 bases match TRBD1. CDR1 is MNHNY and CDR2 is SVGAGI in the germline V gene (reference sequence). V trimming: 8 bases; J trimming: 1 base; junction bases outside the gene matches: 12. The CDR3 length is 16 residues.

The CDR3 sequence: CASSVGGSSVEQFF. CDR3 bases: TGTGCCAGCAGCGTAGGAGGTAGTTCGGTTGAGCAGTTCTTC. V is TRBV9 and J is TRBJ2-1, with D hard to call. Trimming shortened V by 0 bases and J by 9 bases, and 13 bases separated the two germline ends. The length of the CDR3 is 14 residues. CDR1 is SGDLS, CDR2 YYNGEE, per germline.

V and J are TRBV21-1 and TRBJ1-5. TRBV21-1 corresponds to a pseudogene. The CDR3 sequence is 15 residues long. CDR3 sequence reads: CASSPWGGEGQPQHF. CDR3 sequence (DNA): TGTGCCAGCAGCCCCTGGGGGGGGGAGGGTCAGCCCCAGCATTTT.

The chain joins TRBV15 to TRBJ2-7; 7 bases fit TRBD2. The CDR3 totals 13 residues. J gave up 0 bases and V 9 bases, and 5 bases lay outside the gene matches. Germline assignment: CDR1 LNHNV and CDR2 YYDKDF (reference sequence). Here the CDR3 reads CATRGSPSYEQYF. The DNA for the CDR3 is TGTGCCACGCGCGGGAGCCCCTCCTACGAGCAGTACTTC.

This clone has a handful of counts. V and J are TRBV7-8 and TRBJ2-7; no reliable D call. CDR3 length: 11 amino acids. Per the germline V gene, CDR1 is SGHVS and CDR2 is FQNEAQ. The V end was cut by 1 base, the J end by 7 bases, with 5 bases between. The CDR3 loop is CASSLGREQYF. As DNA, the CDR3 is TGTGCCAGCAGCTTAGGGCGGGAGCAGTACTTC. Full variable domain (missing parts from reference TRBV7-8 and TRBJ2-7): GAGVSQSPRYKVAKRGQDVALRCDPISGHVSLFWYQQALGQGPEFLTYFQNEAQLDKSGLPSDRFFAERPEGSVSTLKIQRTQQEDSAVYLCASSLGREQYFGPGTRLTVT.